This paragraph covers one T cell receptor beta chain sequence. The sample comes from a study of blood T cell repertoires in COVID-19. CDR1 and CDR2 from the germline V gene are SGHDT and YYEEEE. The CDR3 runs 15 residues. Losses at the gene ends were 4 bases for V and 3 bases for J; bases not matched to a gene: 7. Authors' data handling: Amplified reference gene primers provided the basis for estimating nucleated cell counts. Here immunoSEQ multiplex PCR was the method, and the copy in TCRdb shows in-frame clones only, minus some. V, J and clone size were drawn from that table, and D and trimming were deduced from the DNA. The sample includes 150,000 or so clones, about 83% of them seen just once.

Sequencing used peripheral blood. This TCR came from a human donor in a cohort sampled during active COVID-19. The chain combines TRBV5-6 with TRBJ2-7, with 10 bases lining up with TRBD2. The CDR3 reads CASSLRPSGSYEQYF. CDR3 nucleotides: TGTGCCAGCAGCCTCCGACCTAGCGGGAGCTACGAGCAGTACTTC. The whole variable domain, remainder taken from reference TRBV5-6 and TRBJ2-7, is DAGVTQSPTHLIKTRGQQVTLRCSPKSGHDTVSWYQQALGQGPQFIFQYYEEEERQRGNFPDRFSGHQFPNYSSELNVNALLLGDSALYLCASSLRPSGSYEQYFGPGTRLTVT.